The 26 T cell receptor beta chains presented below share a single source sample, sequenced in a study of blood T cell repertoires in COVID-19. Sequencing was performed with immunoSEQ multiplex PCR; in TCRdb, only in-frame clones are kept and a portion is missing. The sample carries about 250,000 clones, about 82% recorded once. The sequenced material came from peripheral blood. The receptors were gathered from a woman of 80 years or more with COVID-19, enrolled during active disease.

The chain combines TRBV6-2 or TRBV6-3 with TRBJ1-5, with a possible D match to TRBD1 (5 bases). Trimming removed 5 bases at V and 4 bases at J, with 12 bases between. The germline V gene has CDR1 MNHEY and CDR2 SVGEGT. The CDR3 totals 14 residues. The CDR3 loop is CASSHFGGNQPQHF. CDR3 nucleotides: TGTGCCAGCAGTCACTTTGGGGGGAATCAGCCCCAGCATTTT.

This clone occurred once. V and J are TRBV29-1 and TRBJ1-1; 11 bases are shared with TRBD1. V lost 1 base and J lost 5; bases outside the gene matches: 6. Germline CDR1 and CDR2: SQVTM and ANQGSEA. The CDR3 is 15 residues long. The CDR3 loop reads CSVEGTGGARTEAFF. CDR3 nucleotides: TGCAGCGTTGAAGGGACAGGGGGCGCAAGGACTGAAGCTTTCTTT.

The CDR3 sequence: CASSQEGSGGRTDTQYF. In nucleotides, the CDR3 is TGTGCCAGCAGCCAAGAAGGTAGCGGGGGGCGCACAGATACGCAGTATTTT. The genes are TRBV3-1 (or the pseudogene TRBV3-2) and TRBJ2-3, with 10 bases matching TRBD2. Germline V CDR1 and CDR2: LGHDT, YNNKEL (reference sequence). The ends lost 0 bases at V and 1 base at J; junction bases unmatched: 4. This CDR3 has 17 residues.

V and J are TRBV5-4 and TRBJ2-2; 14 nucleotides line up with TRBD2. This CDR3 region has 16 residues. V was pared by 4 bases and J by 8 bases, with 7 bases of the junction left unmatched. The V gene's germline CDR1 is SGHNT and CDR2 YYREEE (reference sequence). The CDR3 nucleotides are TGTGCCAGCAGCCCCGGACTAGCGGGGGGAACAGGGGAGCTGTTTTTT. This encodes CASSPGLAGGTGELFF.

The chain links TRBV12-3 or TRBV12-4 to TRBJ1-1, with D unclear. V was cut by 2 bases and J by 2 bases, with 6 bases left in between. CDR3 length: 13 residues. CDR3 sequence (DNA): TGTGCCAGCAGTTTACAGGTAAACACTGAAGCTTTCTTT. This codes for CASSLQVNTEAFF.

The CDR3 bases are TGTGCCAGCAGCCGGACGGGAAACACTGAAGCTTTCTTT. Amino acid sequence: CASSRTGNTEAFF. The rearrangement uses TRBV3-1 (or the pseudogene TRBV3-2) and TRBJ1-1; D call uncertain. Germline V gives CDR1 LGHDT, CDR2 YNNKEL (reference sequence). This CDR3 region has 13 residues. Trimming left V 4 bases short and J 2 bases short, with 8 bases between.

The chain has TRBV30 and TRBJ2-3, with TRBD2 matching 9 bases. The CDR3 contains 13 residues. CDR1 and CDR2 (germline): GTSNPN, SVGIG (reference sequence). The J segment lost 5 bases and the V segment lost 8 bases, leaving 8 bases of the junction unmatched. CDR3 bases: TGTGCCCGCGCGGGGGGGCAATTAGATACGCAGTATTTT. This encodes CARAGGQLDTQYF. Filled out from reference TRBV30 and TRBJ2-3, the complete variable domain reads SQTIHQWPATLVQPVGSPLSLECTVEGTSNPNLYWYRQAAGRGLQLLFYSVGIGQISSEVPQNLSASRPQDRQFILSSKKLLLSDSGFYLCARAGGQLDTQYFGPGTRLTVL.

A single count supports this clone. The chain recombines TRBV19 with TRBJ2-1; 8 bases map to TRBD1. J was trimmed by 0 bases and V by 8 bases; bases with no gene match: 18. CDR1 and CDR2 (germline): LNHDA, SQIVND (reference sequence). This CDR3 has 19 residues. CDR3 coding DNA: TGTGCCAGTTCGATTTCAGGGCAGGGGGCCTCTAGCTCCTACAATGAGCAGTTCTTC. It yields the protein CASSISGQGASSSYNEQFF.

This clone was seen once. V and J are TRBV2 and TRBJ1-6, with TRBD1 matching over 11 bases. This CDR3 spans 15 amino acids. Trimming removed 6 bases from V and 7 bases from J; junction bases left unmatched: 5. The germline V gene has CDR1 SNHLY and CDR2 FYNNEI. The CDR3 loop reads CASREDRGQNSPLHF. CDR3 DNA sequence: TGTGCCAGCAGAGAGGACAGGGGGCAAAATTCACCCCTCCACTTT.

The chain employs TRBV18 and TRBJ1-4; 7 bases agree with TRBD1. The CDR3 has 15 residues. Per germline, CDR1 KGHSH and CDR2 LQKENI. V dropped 3 bases and J dropped 1; count of bases not matched to a gene: 2. Written as DNA, the CDR3 is TGTGCCAGCTCACCCCACAGGGGAACTAATGAAAAACTGTTTTTT. Its translation is CASSPHRGTNEKLFF. Full variable domain (remainder filled in from reference TRBV18 and TRBJ1-4): NAGVMQNPRHLVRRRGQEARLRCSPMKGHSHVYWYRQLPEEGLKFMVYLQKENIIDESGMPKERFSAEFPKEGPSILRIQQVVRGDSAAYFCASSPHRGTNEKLFFGSGTQLSVL.

This chain uses TRBV2 with TRBJ1-5; D may be TRBD1 (6 bases). The germline V gene encodes CDR1 SNHLY and CDR2 FYNNEI. This CDR3 is 13 amino acids long. V dropped 10 bases and J dropped 4 bases, with 14 bases sitting between them. In DNA form, the CDR3 reads TGTGCCACCAAGGGGGATGGTAATCAGCCCCAGCATTTT. Translated: CATKGDGNQPQHF.

The rearrangement joins TRBV18 to TRBJ1-5, with a possible D match to TRBD1 (6 bases). Trimming left V 5 bases short and J 7 bases short, with 15 bases between. This CDR3 contains 14 residues. Germline V gene sequence: CDR1 KGHSH, CDR2 LQKENI. CDR3 bases: TGTGCCAGCTCATCTGGGGGGGGCGGACAGCCCCAGCATTTT. This gives the protein CASSSGGGGQPQHF.

This chain joins TRBV28 and TRBJ2-7; TRBD2 is a possible D gene (5 bases). Germline V gene data show CDR1 as MDHEN and CDR2 as SYDVKM. CDR3 size: 15 residues. Between the trimmed V and J ends, which lost 4 bases and 2 bases, there was a span of 15 bases. The chain's CDR3 is CASSSQSLGPYEQYV. Written as DNA, the CDR3 is TGTGCCAGCAGTTCCCAGTCACTAGGCCCCTACGAGCAGTACGTC.

V gene TRBV5-4 combines with J gene TRBJ2-1; 7 bases agree with TRBD2. Losses at the gene ends were 2 bases for V and 9 bases for J; bases not matched to a gene: 2. The CDR3 sequence is 12 residues long. Per germline, CDR1 SGHNT and CDR2 YYREEE (reference sequence). In nucleotides, the CDR3 is TGTGCCAGCAGCTTTTGGGAGGGTGAGCAGTTCTTC. Its translation: CASSFWEGEQFF.

The chain combines TRBV18 with TRBJ1-1, with unresolved D. V lost 6 bases, J lost 5 bases, and 13 bases lay in between. CDR3 size: 13 residues. Germline V gene lookup returns CDR1 KGHSH and CDR2 LQKENI. The CDR3, as DNA: TGTGCCAGCTCTGACCAAACGGGGACTGAAGCTTTCTTT. Residues: CASSDQTGTEAFF.

The CDR3 DNA sequence: TGTGCCACCAGTTCCGCAGGTAGGGGCTATGGCTACACCTTC. Its translation is CATSSAGRGYGYTF. The rearrangement links TRBV24-1 to TRBJ1-2, with D possibly being TRBD1 (5 bases). This CDR3 has 14 amino acids. Germline V CDR1 and CDR2: KGHDR, SFDVKD. The V and J ends lost 6 bases and 4 bases respectively, with 14 bases between them.

Points on this clone: The sample contains more than one DNA sequence encoding this CDR3. The CDR3 here is CASSPGTGDYGYTF. CDR3 DNA sequence: TGTGCCAGCAGCCCCGGGACAGGGGACTATGGCTACACCTTC. This chain connects TRBV14 to TRBJ1-2, with 10 nucleotides matching TRBD1. The CDR3 spans 14 residues. CDR1 and CDR2 (germline): SGHDN, FVKESK. Losses at the gene ends were 4 bases for V and 3 bases for J; bases not matched to a gene: 2.

This chain joins TRBV25-1 and TRBJ1-6; 9 bases agree with TRBD1. In germline, CDR1 is MGHDK, CDR2 SYGVNS. The CDR3 loop spans 18 amino acids. J was trimmed by 2 bases and V by 8 bases; bases with no gene match: 13. The CDR3 loop is CASRSGTGLFPYNSPLHF. CDR3 DNA sequence: TGTGCCAGCCGATCGGGGACAGGGTTGTTTCCCTATAATTCACCCCTCCACTTT.

The chain joins TRBV28 to TRBJ2-3; 7 bases match TRBD2. The length of the CDR3 is 17 residues. CDR1 is MDHEN, CDR2 SYDVKM, per germline. Trimming at V came to 8 bases and at J to 0 bases, leaving 14 bases not matched to a gene. Here the CDR3 DNA reads TGTGCCAGCGCGCCCCGCCGGGGAGCGGGGAGCACAGATACGCAGTATTTT. It translates to CASAPRRGAGSTDTQYF.

Notes on this clone: One end of the junction fails to match germline, which may point to a read error. This rearrangement joins TRBV9 to TRBJ1-6, with no clear D. This CDR3 region has 16 residues. In germline, CDR1 is SGDLS, CDR2 YYNGEE. As DNA, the CDR3 is TGTGCCGGCAGCGGAACGGGGAACTCCTATAATTCACCCCTCCACTTT. Protein sequence: CAGSGTGNSYNSPLHF.

This sequence joins TRBV27 and TRBJ1-5; 9 bases match TRBD1. V was pared by 5 bases and J by 6 bases, with 11 bases of the junction left unmatched. Germline loops: CDR1 MNHEY, CDR2 SMNVEV (reference sequence). CDR3 size: 16 residues. The CDR3 sequence: CASSRQGGQGSQPQHF. Written as DNA, the CDR3 is TGTGCCAGCAGTCGACAGGGGGGGCAGGGTTCTCAGCCCCAGCATTTT.

The V gene is TRBV27, the J gene TRBJ2-1; TRBD1 aligns across 10 bases. Germline V gene lookup returns CDR1 MNHEY and CDR2 SMNVEV (reference sequence). V lost 7 bases to trimming and J lost 6 bases; unmatched junction nucleotides: 15. The CDR3 is made up of 17 amino acids. CDR3 nucleotides: TGTGCCAGCACCCTCGACGGCCCGGGACAGGGGATCAATGAGCAGTTCTTC. This sequence encodes CASTLDGPGQGINEQFF.

The rearrangement joins TRBV7-9 to TRBJ1-5; the D gene is possibly TRBD1 (5 bases). CDR3 size: 15 residues. V lost 2 bases, J lost 7 bases, and 15 bases lay in between. Looked up from germline, CDR1 is SEHNR and CDR2 is FQNEAQ (reference sequence). For the CDR3, the DNA is TGTGCCAGCAGCTTAAATTCAGGGTCTGGACAGCCCCAGCATTTT. Its protein product is CASSLNSGSGQPQHF. Using reference TRBV7-9 and TRBJ1-5 for the parts outside the CDR3, the full variable domain is DTGVSQNPRHKITKRGQNVTFRCDPISEHNRLYWYRQTLGQGPEFLTYFQNEAQLEKSRLLSDRFSAERPKGSFSTLEIQRTEQGDSAMYLCASSLNSGSGQPQHFGDGTRLSIL.

The chain links TRBV19 to TRBJ1-5; D might be TRBD1 (6 bases). The germline V gene encodes CDR1 LNHDA and CDR2 SQIVND (reference sequence). V was trimmed by 7 bases and J by 4 bases, leaving 11 bases between them. The CDR3 extends over 13 amino acids. The CDR3 DNA sequence: TGTGCCAGTAAAGGGCAGGGGAATCAGCCCCAGCATTTT. This encodes CASKGQGNQPQHF.

In nucleotides, the CDR3 is TGCGCCAGCAGCCCTCAGGGGGCAGATAATTCACCCCTCCACTTT. As protein: CASSPQGADNSPLHF. The chain couples TRBV5-1 to TRBJ1-6, with 8 positions matching TRBD1. The CDR3 contains 15 residues. The germline CDR1 and CDR2 sequences are SGHRS and YFSETQ. Trimming took 4 bases from V and 5 from J; bases not matched to a gene: 5.

The chain has TRBV7-8 and TRBJ1-6; D not resolved. Germline assignment: CDR1 SGHVS and CDR2 FQNEAQ. Trimming removed 1 base at V and 5 bases at J, with 6 bases between. This CDR3 has 14 amino acids. The CDR3 spells CASSLGGDNSPLHF. CDR3 DNA sequence: TGTGCCAGCAGCTTAGGTGGAGATAATTCACCCCTCCACTTT.